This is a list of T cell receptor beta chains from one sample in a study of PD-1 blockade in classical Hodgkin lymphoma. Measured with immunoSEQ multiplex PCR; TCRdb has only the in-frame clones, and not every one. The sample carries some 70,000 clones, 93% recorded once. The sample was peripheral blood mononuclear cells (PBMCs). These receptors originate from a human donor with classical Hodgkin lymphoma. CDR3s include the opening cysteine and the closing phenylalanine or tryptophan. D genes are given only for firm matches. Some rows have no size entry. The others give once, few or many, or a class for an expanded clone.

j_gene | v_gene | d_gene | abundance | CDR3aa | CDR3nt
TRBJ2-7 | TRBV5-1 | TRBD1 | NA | CASSSGPGDRIEQYF | TGCGCCAGCAGCTCCGGCCCCGGGGACAGGATTGAGCAGTACTTC
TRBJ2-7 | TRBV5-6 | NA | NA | CASSFNGGYYEQYF | TGTGCCAGCAGCTTTAATGGGGGCTACTACGAGCAGTACTTC
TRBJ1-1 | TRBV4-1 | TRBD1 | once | CASSHLGTGKEAFF | TGCGCCAGCAGCCATTTAGGGACAGGGAAGGAAGCTTTCTTT
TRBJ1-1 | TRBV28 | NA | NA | CASSLGGKNTEAFF | TGTGCCAGCAGTTTGGGGGGAAAAAACACTGAAGCTTTCTTT
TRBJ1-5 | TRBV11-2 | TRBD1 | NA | CASSWGQGNQPQHF | TGTGCCAGCAGCTGGGGACAGGGTAATCAGCCCCAGCATTTT
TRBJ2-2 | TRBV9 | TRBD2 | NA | CASSVTSAYTGELFF | TGTGCCAGCAGCGTGACTAGCGCCTACACCGGGGAGCTGTTTTTT
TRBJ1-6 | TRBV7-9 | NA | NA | CASSFGGAGPLHF | TGTGCCAGCAGCTTCGGGGGCGCGGGACCCCTCCACTTT
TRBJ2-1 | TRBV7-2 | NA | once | CASSLAAGTYNEQFF | TGTGCCAGCAGCTTAGCGGCGGGAACCTACAATGAGCAGTTCTTC
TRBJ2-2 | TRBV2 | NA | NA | CASSEQNTGELFF | TGTGCCAGCAGTGAACAGAACACCGGGGAGCTGTTTTTT
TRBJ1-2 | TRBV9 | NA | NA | CASSDQIGVYGYTF | TGTGCCAGCAGCGACCAAATCGGGGTCTATGGCTACACCTTC
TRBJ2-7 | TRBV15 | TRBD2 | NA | CATSTRTGGNLREQYF | TGTGCCACCAGCACAAGGACGGGGGGGAACCTACGGGAGCAGTACTTC
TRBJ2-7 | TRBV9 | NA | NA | CASSVHQGTYEQYF | TGTGCCAGCAGCGTACATCAGGGGACCTACGAGCAGTACTTC
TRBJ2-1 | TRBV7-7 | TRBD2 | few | CASSLRLAAYNEQFF | TGTGCCAGCAGCTTAAGACTAGCAGCCTACAATGAGCAGTTCTTC
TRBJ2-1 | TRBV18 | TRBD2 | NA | CASSLSSGSSYNEQFF | TGTGCCAGCTCACTATCTAGCGGGAGTAGTTACAATGAGCAGTTCTTC
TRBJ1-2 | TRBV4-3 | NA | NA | CASSQDWGSYNYGYTF | TGCGCCAGCAGCCAAGATTGGGGATCCTATAACTATGGCTACACCTTC
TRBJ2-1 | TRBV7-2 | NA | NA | CASSLAHSYNEQFF | TGTGCCAGCAGCTTAGCCCACTCCTACAATGAGCAGTTCTTC
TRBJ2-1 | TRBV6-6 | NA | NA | CASSYWGQGDEQFF | TGTGCCAGCAGTTACTGGGGTCAGGGCGATGAGCAGTTCTTC
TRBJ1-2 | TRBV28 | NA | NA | CASSFDFNRDYGYTF | TGTGCCAGCAGTTTTGATTTTAACAGGGACTATGGCTACACCTTC
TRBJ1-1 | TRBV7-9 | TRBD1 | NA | CASSNQDRVGNTEAFF | TGTGCCAGCAGCAACCAAGACAGGGTGGGGAACACTGAAGCTTTCTTT
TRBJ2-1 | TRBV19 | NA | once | CASSPSFTNEQFF | TGTGCCAGTAGTCCTTCCTTCACAAATGAGCAGTTCTTC
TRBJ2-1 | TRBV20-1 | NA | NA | CSASWGPGQFF | TGCAGTGCTAGTTGGGGCCCCGGGCAGTTCTTC
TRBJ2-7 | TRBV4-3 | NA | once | CASSQDAGTYEQYF | TGCGCCAGCAGCCAAGACGCGGGAACTTACGAGCAGTACTTC
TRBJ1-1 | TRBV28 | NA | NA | CASSSLGGGYTEAFF | TGTGCCAGCAGTTCCTTGGGGGGAGGTTACACTGAAGCTTTCTTT
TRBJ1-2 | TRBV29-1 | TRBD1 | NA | CSVDYIQGAYGYTF | TGCAGCGTTGACTATATCCAGGGGGCTTATGGCTACACCTTC
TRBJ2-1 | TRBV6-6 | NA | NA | CASRRRQSFAFF | TGTGCCAGCAGACGTCGACAGTCCTTTGCGTTCTTC
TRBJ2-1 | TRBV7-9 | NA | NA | CASSSLRWDEQFF | TGTGCCAGCAGCTCCCTTCGGTGGGATGAGCAGTTCTTC
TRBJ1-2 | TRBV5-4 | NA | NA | CASSLGPDYGYTF | TGTGCCAGCAGCTTAGGTCCGGACTATGGCTACACCTTC
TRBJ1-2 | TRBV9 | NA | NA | CASSKFDRPHYGYTF | TGTGCCAGCAGTAAATTCGACAGGCCCCACTATGGCTACACCTTC
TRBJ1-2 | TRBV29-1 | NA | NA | CSVRAGLYGYTF | TGCAGCGTGAGGGCAGGCCTCTATGGCTACACCTTC
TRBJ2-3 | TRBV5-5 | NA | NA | CASSPGGGVSDTQYF | TGTGCCAGCAGCCCCGGAGGAGGGGTTAGTGATACGCAGTATTTT
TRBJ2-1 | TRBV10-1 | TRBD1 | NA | CASSEDTGGKNEQFF | TGCGCCAGCAGTGAGGACACAGGGGGCAAAAATGAGCAGTTCTTC
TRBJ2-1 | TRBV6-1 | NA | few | CASIEGDGSYNEQFF | TGTGCCAGCATCGAGGGGGACGGCTCCTACAATGAGCAGTTCTTC
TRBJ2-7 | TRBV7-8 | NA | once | CASSLSVVGAYEQYF | TGTGCCAGCAGCTTATCGGTGGTAGGAGCCTACGAGCAGTACTTC
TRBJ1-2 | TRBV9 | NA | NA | CASSPQGYGYTF | TGTGCCAGCAGCCCCCAGGGTTATGGCTACACCTTC
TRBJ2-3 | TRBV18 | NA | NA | CASSTRLTDTQYF | TGTGCCAGCTCAACCAGGCTCACAGATACGCAGTATTTT
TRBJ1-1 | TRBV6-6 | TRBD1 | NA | CAGGTGARAEAFF | TGTGCCGGCGGAACAGGGGCGAGGGCTGAAGCTTTCTTT
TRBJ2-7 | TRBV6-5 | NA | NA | CASSYSGFYEQYF | TGTGCCAGCAGTTACAGTGGGTTTTACGAGCAGTACTTC
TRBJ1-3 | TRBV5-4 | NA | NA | CASSLWVPGYRPSGNTIYF | TGTGCCAGCAGCCTTTGGGTCCCCGGGTACCGCCCTTCTGGAAACACCATATATTTT
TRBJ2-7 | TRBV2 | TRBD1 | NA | CASSEYLSKGQGIYEQYF | TGTGCCAGCAGTGAATATCTAAGCAAGGGACAGGGAATTTACGAGCAGTACTTC
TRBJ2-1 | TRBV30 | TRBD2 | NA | CAWTETSGTYNEQFF | TGTGCCTGGACCGAGACTAGCGGAACGTACAATGAGCAGTTCTTC
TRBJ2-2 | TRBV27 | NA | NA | CASTLDTRRTGELFF | TGTGCCAGCACCCTGGACACCAGGAGGACCGGGGAGCTGTTTTTT
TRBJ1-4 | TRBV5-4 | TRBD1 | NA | CASSPGGQGNEKLFF | TGTGCCAGCAGCCCGGGGGGACAGGGAAATGAAAAACTGTTTTTT
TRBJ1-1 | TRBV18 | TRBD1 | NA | CASSPRDRGAVTEAFF | TGTGCCAGCTCACCACGGGACAGGGGGGCGGTCACTGAAGCTTTCTTT
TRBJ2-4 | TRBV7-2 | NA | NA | CASSPTRFNQYF | TGTGCCAGCAGCCCCACCAGGTTCAATCAGTACTTC
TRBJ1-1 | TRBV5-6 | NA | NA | CASSYLPRMNTEAFF | TGTGCCAGCAGCTACCTCCCCAGAATGAACACTGAAGCTTTCTTT
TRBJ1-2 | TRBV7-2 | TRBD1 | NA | CASSARDSHGYTF | TGTGCCAGCAGCGCACGGGACAGTCATGGCTACACCTTC
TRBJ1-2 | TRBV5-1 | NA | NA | CASTRQADTYGYTF | TGCGCCAGCACCCGTCAGGCGGATACCTATGGCTACACCTTC
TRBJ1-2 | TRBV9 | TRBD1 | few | CASGAGRGRYGYTF | TGTGCCAGCGGAGCCGGCAGGGGGCGGTATGGCTACACCTTC
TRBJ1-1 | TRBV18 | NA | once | CASSPSQGTEAFF | TGTGCCAGCTCACCATCTCAGGGGACTGAAGCTTTCTTT
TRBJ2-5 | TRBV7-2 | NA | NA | CASTPRYTTETQYF | TGTGCCAGCACCCCCCGATATACCACGGAGACCCAGTACTTC
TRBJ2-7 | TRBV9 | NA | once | CASSVTGTPTYEQYF | TGTGCCAGCAGCGTCACCGGGACACCGACCTACGAGCAGTACTTC
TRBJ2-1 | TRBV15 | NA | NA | CATSGRGHYNEQFF | TGTGCCACCAGCGGACGTGGGCACTACAATGAGCAGTTCTTC
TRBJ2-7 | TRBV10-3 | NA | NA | CAISERVSYEQYF | TGTGCCATCAGTGAGAGGGTCTCCTACGAGCAGTACTTC
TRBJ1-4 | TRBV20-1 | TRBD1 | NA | CSAGDRDRFF | TGCAGTGCGGGTGACCGGGACAGATTTTTT
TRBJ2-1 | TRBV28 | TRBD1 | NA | CASSLPTGGVDEQFF | TGTGCCAGCAGTCTACCAACAGGGGGCGTCGATGAGCAGTTCTTC